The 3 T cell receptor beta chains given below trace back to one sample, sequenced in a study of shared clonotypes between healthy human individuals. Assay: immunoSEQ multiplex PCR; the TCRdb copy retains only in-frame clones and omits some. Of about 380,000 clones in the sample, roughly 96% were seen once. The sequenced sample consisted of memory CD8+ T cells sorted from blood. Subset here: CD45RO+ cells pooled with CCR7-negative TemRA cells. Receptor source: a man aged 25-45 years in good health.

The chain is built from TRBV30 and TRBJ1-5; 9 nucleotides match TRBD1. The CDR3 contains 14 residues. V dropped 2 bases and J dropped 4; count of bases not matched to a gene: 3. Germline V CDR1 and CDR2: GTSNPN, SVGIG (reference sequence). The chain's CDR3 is CAWSRQGGNQPQHF. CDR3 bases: TGTGCCTGGAGTAGACAGGGGGGGAATCAGCCCCAGCATTTT.

The CDR3 loop reads CASSLCPLLAEGEQYF. The CDR3 DNA is TGTGCCAGCAGTTTATGCCCACTACTAGCGGAGGGAGAGCAGTACTTC. This chain joins TRBV28 and TRBJ2-7; 8 nucleotides line up with TRBD2. J was trimmed by 7 bases and V by 0 bases; bases with no gene match: 11. Germline V CDR1 and CDR2: MDHEN, SYDVKM. The length of the CDR3 is 16 residues.

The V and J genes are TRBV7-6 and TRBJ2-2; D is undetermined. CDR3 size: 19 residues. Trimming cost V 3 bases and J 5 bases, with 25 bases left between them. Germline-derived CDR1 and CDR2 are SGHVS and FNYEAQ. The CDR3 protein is CASSLEFSVGFGPTGELFF. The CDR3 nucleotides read TGTGCCAGCAGCTTGGAATTTAGTGTGGGTTTTGGGCCGACCGGGGAGCTGTTTTTT.